These 8 T cell receptor beta chains were all obtained from the same sample, sequenced in a study of blood T cell repertoires in COVID-19. TCRdb's table, derived via immunoSEQ multiplex PCR, lists solely in-frame clones and lacks some. Here the sample spans under 250,000 clones, less than 85% being singletons. The sequenced sample was peripheral blood. The receptors were gathered from a woman between 65 and 79 years old with acute or convalescent COVID-19.

The chain couples TRBV4-1 to TRBJ1-5; 7 bases fit TRBD1. CDR1 is MGHRA and CDR2 is YSYEKL in the germline V gene. Trimming at V came to 1 base and at J to 6 bases, leaving 6 bases not matched to a gene. This CDR3 comprises 15 residues. CDR3 amino acids: CASSQGQGESQPQHF. In nucleotides, the CDR3 is TGCGCCAGCAGCCAAGGACAGGGTGAGAGTCAGCCCCAGCATTTT.

The chain has TRBV11-2 and TRBJ2-5; D gene uncertain. Germline-derived CDR1 and CDR2 are SGHAT and FQNNGV. The length of the CDR3 is 12 residues. Deletions cut 5 bases from V and 4 bases from J, with 8 bases between. CDR3 protein: CASSRDRETQYF. CDR3 in DNA: TGTGCCAGCAGCCGTGATAGAGAGACCCAGTACTTC.

The chain combines TRBV5-1 with TRBJ1-1; possible D gene TRBD1, 5 bases. There are 11 residues in the CDR3. V was clipped by 7 bases and J by 5 bases, with 9 bases between them. The germline gives CDR1 SGHRS, CDR2 YFSETQ. CDR3 nucleotides: TGCGCCAGCCTGGGGGGGACTGAAGCTTTCTTT. Amino acids: CASLGGTEAFF.

The chain recombines TRBV4-3 with TRBJ2-5; 7 nucleotides align to TRBD2. The CDR3 has 16 residues. The germline V gene encodes CDR1 LGHNA and CDR2 YSLEER. The V gene end was trimmed by 3 bases and the J gene end by 4 bases; junction bases not matched to a gene: 11. CDR3 region: CASSQMGGGSGETQYF. The CDR3, as DNA: TGCGCCAGCAGCCAGATGGGGGGGGGTAGTGGAGAGACCCAGTACTTC.

V usage is TRBV5-1 and J usage is TRBJ1-3; TRBD1 matches 7 bases. V lost 2 bases and J lost 2; bases outside the gene matches: 7. The germline V gene has CDR1 SGHRS and CDR2 YFSETQ. This CDR3 has 16 amino acids. The CDR3 coding sequence is TGCGCCAGCAGCTTTCAGGGACAGAATGCTGGAAACACCATATATTTT. Translating gives CASSFQGQNAGNTIYF.

The V and J genes are TRBV24-1 and TRBJ1-2; D is possibly TRBD1 (5 bases). Trimming left V 11 bases short and J 10 bases short, with 19 bases between. CDR3 length equals 12 residues. The germline gives CDR1 KGHDR, CDR2 SFDVKD. CDR3 nucleotides: TGTGCCATCCGGGACTCTTCTATGGTCTACACCTTC. Translating it yields CAIRDSSMVYTF.

This rearrangement joins TRBV13 to TRBJ1-5, with unresolved D. Trimming took off 0 bases at V and 5 bases at J, with 11 bases between the two ends. Germline lookup yields CDR1 PRHDT and CDR2 FYEKMQ (reference sequence). There are 15 residues in the CDR3. CDR3 residues: CASSLGVRRDQPQHF. Written as DNA, the CDR3 is TGTGCCAGCAGCTTAGGAGTCAGGAGGGATCAGCCCCAGCATTTT.

The J gene is TRBJ2-1, the V gene TRBV6-7; 8 bases match TRBD2. TRBV6-7 falls under the ORF class, with uncertain function. This CDR3 spans 16 amino acids. Losses at the gene ends were 10 bases for V and 12 bases for J; bases not matched to a gene: 23. CDR3 bases: TGTGCCACTTACCTCCCCGGCGGGGGGTACAGCGGGCGGCAGTTCTTC. It translates to CATYLPGGGYSGRQFF.